A selection of T cell receptor beta chains follows, all from one sample in a study of blood T cell repertoires in COVID-19. Only in-frame clones appear in the TCRdb table, and some are missing; sequencing was by immunoSEQ multiplex PCR. The table lists 130,000 to 150,000 clones, roughly 76% of them singletons. The sequencing input was peripheral blood. The origin of the receptors is a human donor with acute or convalescent COVID-19. The donor label of this sample is uncertain. Each CDR3 is given with its conserved first and last residue. A D gene is named only where the DNA matches it firmly. Expanded clones get a size class; other rows say once, few or many, or leave the size out.

clone_size	v_call	d_call	j_call	cdr3_aa	cdr3_nt
.	TRBV18	.	TRBJ1-2	CASSPSREEYGYTF	TGTGCCAGCTCACCATCCAGGGAGGAATATGGCTACACCTTC
once	TRBV3-1/TRBV3-2	TRBD2	TRBJ2-1	CASSPSGGAQGEQFF	TGTGCCAGCAGCCCGAGCGGGGGGGCCCAAGGTGAGCAGTTCTTC
.	TRBV11-2	.	TRBJ1-2	CASSLDRAAQGGGYTF	TGTGCCAGCAGCTTAGATCGAGCAGCCCAAGGAGGAGGCTACACCTTC
.	TRBV5-4	TRBD1	TRBJ2-4	CASSSPGQGNIQYF	TGTGCCAGCAGCTCCCCGGGACAGGGTAACATTCAGTACTTC
few	TRBV7-8	TRBD1	TRBJ2-2	CASSHNNRGYRGELFF	TGTGCCAGCAGCCATAATAACAGGGGGTATAGAGGGGAGCTGTTTTTT
.	TRBV9	.	TRBJ2-3	CASSEGGLDTQYF	TGTGCCAGCAGCGAAGGTGGACTAGATACGCAGTATTTT
few	TRBV19	.	TRBJ1-2	CASSIRDSNYGYTF	TGTGCCAGTAGTATCCGAGACAGTAACTATGGCTACACCTTC
.	TRBV19	TRBD1	TRBJ1-1	CASSMKGAAFF	TGTGCCAGTAGTATGAAGGGGGCAGCTTTCTTT
.	TRBV24-1	TRBD2	TRBJ2-3	CATSDSAGTSGGVTDTQYF	TGTGCCACCAGTGATTCGGCGGGGACTAGCGGGGGTGTCACAGATACGCAGTATTTT
.	TRBV13	.	TRBJ1-2	CASSLGRLKNGYTF	TGTGCCAGCAGCTTAGGCCGGTTGAAAAATGGCTACACCTTC
.	TRBV24-1	TRBD2	TRBJ2-3	CATSVPSGTFGDTQYF	TGTGCCACCAGTGTCCCTAGCGGGACCTTCGGAGATACGCAGTATTTT
.	TRBV3-1/TRBV3-2	TRBD1	TRBJ1-2	CASSHLGQGISGYTF	TGTGCCAGCAGCCACCTGGGACAGGGGATAAGTGGCTACACCTTC
.	TRBV2	.	TRBJ1-6	CASSFSGHNNSPLHF	TGTGCCAGCAGCTTTTCTGGACACAATAATTCACCCCTCCACTTT
.	TRBV6-5	.	TRBJ1-6	CASTPGIQYSPLHF	TGTGCCAGCACCCCGGGGATCCAATATTCACCCCTCCACTTT
few	TRBV2	.	TRBJ2-1	CASRLPDWDNEQFF	TGTGCCAGCAGATTACCGGACTGGGACAATGAGCAGTTCTTC
.	TRBV5-1	TRBD1	TRBJ1-6	CASSLTDRVDSPLHF	TGCGCCAGCAGCTTGACGGACAGGGTTGATTCACCCCTCCACTTT
.	TRBV2	TRBD1	TRBJ1-5	CASRAAGGGQPQHF	TGTGCCAGCAGGGCCGCAGGGGGTGGTCAGCCCCAGCATTTT
.	TRBV9	.	TRBJ1-4	CASSAGQINEKLFF	TGTGCCAGCAGCGCAGGACAGATTAATGAAAAACTGTTTTTT
.	TRBV5-1	TRBD2	TRBJ2-1	CASSPTSGGRNEQFF	TGCGCCAGCAGCCCGACTAGCGGGGGAAGGAATGAGCAGTTCTTC
.	TRBV6-6	.	TRBJ1-1	CASSYHSTEAFF	TGTGCCAGCAGTTACCACAGCACTGAAGCTTTCTTT
.	TRBV24-1	TRBD1	TRBJ1-4	CAVQQGDEKLFF	TGTGCCGTTCAACAGGGGGATGAAAAACTGTTTTTT
.	TRBV2	TRBD1	TRBJ1-4	CASRDRGLSNEKLFF	TGTGCCAGCAGAGACAGGGGGCTTTCTAATGAAAAACTGTTTTTT
.	TRBV13	TRBD1	TRBJ2-5	CASSLGQGAPQYF	TGTGCCAGCAGCTTGGGACAGGGGGCGCCTCAGTACTTC
once	TRBV19	.	TRBJ1-1	CASSFLQGNTEAFF	TGTGCCAGTAGTTTCCTTCAGGGGAACACTGAAGCTTTCTTT
.	TRBV9	.	TRBJ1-1	CASSVAPQTNTEAFF	TGTGCCAGCAGCGTAGCTCCCCAGACTAACACTGAAGCTTTCTTT
.	TRBV19	TRBD2	TRBJ2-5	CASSGTGGKETQYF	TGTGCCAGTAGTGGGACGGGGGGAAAAGAGACCCAGTACTTC
.	TRBV5-1	.	TRBJ2-1	CASSPPGTQRNNEQFF	TGCGCCAGCAGCCCCCCCGGGACACAGCGTAACAATGAGCAGTTCTTC
.	TRBV6-6	.	TRBJ2-1	CASSYSSSGYNEQFF	TGTGCCAGCAGTTACTCTTCAAGCGGATACAATGAGCAGTTCTTC